The 32 T cell receptor beta chains presented below share a single source sample, sequenced in a study of breast tumors, draining lymph nodes, adjacent tissues. Axillary draining lymph nodes of breast cancer patients supplied the node samples. Via MiXCR, TCRdb re-called the multiplex PCR reads, giving one row per CDR3 protein. The repertoire holds around 140,000 distinct CDR3 sequences, around 24% seen once, with approximately 2.7% in the top ten. Material for sequencing was axillary lymph node tissue. These receptors all come from a female donor with breast cancer. Some clones in this sample may be carry-over from other donors' samples.

A remark on this clonotype: This may arise from a read error, as a much more abundant clone is one base away. The chain couples TRBV12-3 or TRBV12-4 to TRBJ2-5; 7 bases agree with TRBD2. This CDR3 is built from 15 residues. CDR3 sequence: CASSDRAGELETQCF. In DNA form, the CDR3 reads TGTGCCAGCAGTGACCGGGCGGGAGAGCTGGAGACCCAGTGCTTC.

As for this clonotype: This may arise from a read error, as a much more abundant clone is one base away. This rearrangement joins TRBV30 to TRBJ2-3; D not resolved. There are 12 residues in the CDR3. The V end was cut by 4 bases, the J end by 4 bases, with 9 bases between. CDR1 is GTSNPN and CDR2 is SVGIG in the germline V gene (reference sequence). CDR3 nucleotides: TGTGCCTGGAACTTTACTCCAGATACGCAGTATTTT. It yields the protein CAWNFTPDTQYF.

A word on this clonotype: A single base separates this from a much larger clone, so it may be a read error. V and J are TRBV11-2 and TRBJ2-1; unclear D gene. CDR1 and CDR2 (germline): SGHAT, FQNNGV. Trimming removed 1 base from V and 15 bases from J, with 13 bases in between. The CDR3 spans 12 residues. This chain's CDR3 is CASSLGRAQRFF. The CDR3 region has the DNA TGTGCCAGCAGCTTAGGGAGAGCTCAGCGGTTCTTC.

The chain links TRBV3-1 to TRBJ2-1, with TRBD2 matching over 8 bases. There are 16 residues in the CDR3. Germline trimming cut 0 bases from V and 6 bases from J; bases unmatched to any gene: 7. From germline, CDR1 is LGHDT and CDR2 YNNKEL (reference sequence). This chain's CDR3 is CASSQDISGMGNEQFF. The CDR3, as DNA: TGTGCCAGCAGCCAAGATATTAGCGGGATGGGCAATGAGCAGTTCTTC.

This clonotype has at least ten counts. This chain uses TRBV5-1 with TRBJ2-1; 7 bases match TRBD1. Germline V CDR1 and CDR2: SGHRS, YFSETQ. J gave up 2 bases and V 1 base, and 3 bases lay outside the gene matches. The CDR3 covers 15 residues. CDR3: CASSLTGVTYNEQFF. The DNA of the CDR3 is TGCGCCAGCAGCTTGACAGGGGTCACCTACAATGAGCAGTTCTTC.

This clonotype was seen a handful of times. The chain couples TRBV29-1 to TRBJ2-4; D gene ambiguous. The CDR3 totals 12 residues. CDR1 is SQVTM, CDR2 ANQGSEA, per germline. Between the trimmed V and J ends, which lost 7 bases and 7 bases, there was a span of 14 bases. The CDR3 nucleotides are TGCAGCGCGTGGGCGCCTCCGAACATTCAGTACTTC. It encodes CSAWAPPNIQYF.

This clonotype was picked up many times. J is TRBJ2-3 and V is TRBV11-2; D ambiguous. The CDR3 is 14 amino acids. Germline assignment: CDR1 SGHAT and CDR2 FQNNGV. Trimming left V 5 bases short and J 0 bases short, with 9 bases between. The DNA of the CDR3 is TGTGCCAGCAGCCTGGATCCTAGCACAGATACGCAGTATTTT. It translates to CASSLDPSTDTQYF.

This clonotype was detected many times. The chain uses TRBV12-3 or TRBV12-4 and TRBJ1-5; D is possibly TRBD1 (5 bases). Trimming pared 6 bases from V and 10 bases from J, leaving 16 bases between. This CDR3 region has 13 residues. The CDR3 sequence is CASSRYQGNPQHF. CDR3 DNA: TGTGCCAGCAGCCGTTATCAGGGTAACCCCCAGCATTTT.

This clonotype was seen many times. V usage is TRBV30 and J usage is TRBJ2-7; D not certain. There are 13 residues in the CDR3. V lost 2 bases to trimming and J lost 1 base, with 9 bases between them. The germline gives CDR1 GTSNPN, CDR2 SVGIG (reference sequence). The DNA of the CDR3 is TGTGCCTGGAGTCCCACACGTTCCTACGAGCAGTACTTC. Its translation: CAWSPTRSYEQYF.

This clonotype has ten or more counts. This chain joins TRBV5-1 and TRBJ1-2; tentative D call: TRBD1 (5 bases). This CDR3 contains 15 residues. Germline assignment: CDR1 SGHRS and CDR2 YFSETQ. V lost 4 bases to trimming and J lost 2 bases, with 15 bases between them. The CDR3 sequence: CASSREGTSNYGYTF. CDR3 DNA: TGCGCCAGCAGCAGAGAAGGGACGTCCAACTATGGCTACACCTTC.

The table lists this clonotype with many counts. This chain uses TRBV29-1 with TRBJ2-3, with D unresolved. This CDR3 has 12 residues. In germline, CDR1 is SQVTM, CDR2 ANQGSEA. Trimming removed 3 bases at V and 0 bases at J, with 4 bases between. This CDR3 is CSVDPSTDTQYF. DNA for the CDR3: TGCAGCGTTGATCCTAGCACAGATACGCAGTATTTT.

Note on this clonotype: A much bigger clone sits one base away, suggesting this may be a read error. The chain joins TRBV11-3 to TRBJ2-1; D ambiguous. Germline V gene data show CDR1 as SGHNT and CDR2 as YENEEA. This CDR3 is 13 amino acids long. V lost 5 bases and J 12 bases, leaving 17 bases between the germline ends. CDR3 amino acids: CASSVVMMAGQFF. The CDR3, as DNA: TGTGCCAGCAGCGTAGTTATGATGGCTGGGCAGTTCTTC.

This clonotype was counted many times. The J gene is TRBJ2-5, the V gene TRBV12-5, with D perhaps matching TRBD1 (7 bases). With 9 bases removed from V and 5 bases from J, the gap between germline ends came to 16 bases. CDR1 and CDR2 from the germline V gene are LGHNT and FRNRAP. This CDR3 has 13 residues. The CDR3, as DNA: TGTGCTAGCCAGGGGGGTGGGAGGGAGACCCAGTACTTC. This codes for CASQGGGRETQYF.

There are many counts of this clonotype. V usage is TRBV6-2 or TRBV6-3 and J usage is TRBJ2-2, with TRBD2 identical over 11 bases. The germline CDR1 and CDR2 sequences are MNHEY and SVGEGT. The CDR3 length is 18 residues. The junction had 7 bases not matched to a gene; V was cut back by 0 bases and J by 4 bases. CDR3 sequence reads: CASSYSSLAGVSTGELFF. CDR3 in DNA: TGTGCCAGCAGTTACTCGTCACTAGCGGGAGTATCCACCGGGGAGCTGTTTTTT.

This clonotype was picked up many times. The chain employs TRBV7-2 and TRBJ2-3; 10 positions match TRBD1. Looked up from germline, CDR1 is SGHTA and CDR2 is FQGNSA. The CDR3 is made up of 16 amino acids. The V and J ends lost 3 bases and 4 bases, in that order; junction bases with no gene match: 7. Written as DNA, the CDR3 is TGTGCCAGCAGCTTGGCCGGGACAGGGGTGGCAGATACGCAGTATTTT. Its translation: CASSLAGTGVADTQYF. Complete variable domain (other parts from reference TRBV7-2 and TRBJ2-3): GAGVSQSPSNKVTEKGKDVELRCDPISGHTALYWYRQSLGQGLEFLIYFQGNSAPDKSGLPSDRFSAERTGGSVSTLTIQRTQQEDSAVYLCASSLAGTGVADTQYFGPGTRLTVL.

For this clonotype: The junction shows a germline mismatch at one end, possibly a read error. V is TRBV20-1 and J is TRBJ2-7; 11 nucleotides agree with TRBD2. CDR3 size: 14 residues. From germline, CDR1 is DFQATT and CDR2 SNEGSKA (reference sequence). The CDR3 region has the DNA TGCAGTGCTAGAGGACTAGCGGGAACCTATGAGCACTACTTC. This encodes CSARGLAGTYEHYF.

At least ten counts were recorded for this clonotype. This chain connects TRBV12-5 to TRBJ1-3, with TRBD1 identical over 7 bases. Trimming took 0 bases from V and 1 from J; bases not matched to a gene: 12. Germline CDR1 is LGHNT and CDR2 is FRNRAP. The CDR3 runs 19 residues. The CDR3 DNA reads as TGTGCTAGTGGTTTGGTCGGGACAGCTGACCTAGGGTCTGGAAACACCATATATTTT. As protein: CASGLVGTADLGSGNTIYF.

This clonotype was recorded at least ten times. This chain joins TRBV7-9 and TRBJ2-2; D uncertain. The CDR3 extends over 12 amino acids. V lost 8 bases to trimming and J lost 7 bases, with 11 bases between them. Germline CDR1 SEHNR, CDR2 FQNEAQ (reference sequence). CDR3 bases: TGTGCCAGCGTGGCTCAGAACGGGGAGCTGTTTTTT. This codes for CASVAQNGELFF.

J is TRBJ2-7 and V is TRBV18; 10 nucleotides match TRBD2. J was trimmed by 9 bases and V by 2 bases; bases with no gene match: 10. In germline, CDR1 is KGHSH, CDR2 LQKENI. The CDR3 totals 15 residues. In DNA form, the CDR3 reads TGTGCCAGCTCACCATTCGGGACTAGCGCAGGTGGGCAGTACTTC. Protein product: CASSPFGTSAGGQYF.

This rearrangement joins TRBV18 to TRBJ2-3; TRBD2 matches 8 bases. Trimming at V came to 0 bases and at J to 0 bases, leaving 2 bases not matched to a gene. The germline CDR1 and CDR2 sequences are KGHSH and LQKENI. The length of the CDR3 is 16 residues. CDR3 nucleotides: TGTGCCAGCTCACCACCTAGCGGGACTAGCACAGATACGCAGTATTTT. Its protein product is CASSPPSGTSTDTQYF.

Comment on this clonotype: This sequence may be a read error, since a much larger clone differs from it by one base. The rearrangement links TRBV11-3 to TRBJ2-7; TRBD1 agrees at 10 bases. Germline V CDR1 and CDR2: SGHNT, YENEEA. There are 18 residues in the CDR3. The CDR3 nucleotides are TGTGCCAGCAGCATGAGAGCGACAGGGGGCAATTTTAGCTACGGGCAGTACTTC. Translated: CASSMRATGGNFSYGQYF.

To note about this clonotype: A much larger clonotype is one base distant, so this may be a read error. The V call is TRBV6-1, the J call TRBJ2-7; 7 bases fit TRBD1. Germline values: CDR1 MNHNS, CDR2 SASEGT. The CDR3 runs 15 residues. CDR3 in amino acids: CASREEGQFAYEQYF. The CDR3, as DNA: TGTGCCAGCAGAGAAGAGGGACAGTTTGCTTACGAGCAGTACTTC.

This clonotype was detected many times. The chain links TRBV7-9 to TRBJ2-1; 9 nucleotides align to TRBD1. V lost 2 bases and J lost 4; bases outside the gene matches: 6. The CDR3 length is 16 residues. Germline CDR1 is SEHNR and CDR2 is FQNEAQ (reference sequence). For the CDR3, the DNA is TGTGCCAGCAGCTTACGCCCGGGACAGGGATACAATGAGCAGTTCTTC. Amino acid sequence: CASSLRPGQGYNEQFF.

As to this clonotype: The junction differs from germline at one of its ends, possibly a read error. The CDR3 spells CASSGLAGAQESQYF. In DNA form, the CDR3 reads TGTGCCAGCAGTGGACTAGCGGGGGCGCAAGAGTCCCAGTACTTC. V is TRBV6-1 and J is TRBJ2-5, with 12 nucleotides matching TRBD2. This CDR3 has 15 residues. Per germline, CDR1 MNHNS and CDR2 SASEGT.

In its sample, this clonotype was seen a few times. The chain uses TRBV3-1 and TRBJ2-7; D may be TRBD2 (5 bases). Trimming shortened V by 4 bases and J by 3 bases, and 16 bases separated the two germline ends. CDR3 length: 15 residues. Germline CDR1 reads LGHDT; CDR2 reads YNNKEL (reference sequence). The chain's CDR3 is CASSRLPGRIYEQYF. As DNA, the CDR3 is TGTGCCAGCAGCCGACTACCTGGCAGGATCTACGAGCAGTACTTC.

As regards this clonotype: An end of the junction differs from the germline gene, which may be a read error. The V gene is TRBV3-1, the J gene TRBJ2-5, with D perhaps matching TRBD2 (5 bases). The CDR3 spans 15 residues. Germline CDR1 LGHDT, CDR2 YNNKEL (reference sequence). CDR3 DNA sequence: TGTGCCAACAGCCAAGACGGTCTAGCTCAAGAGACCCAGTACTTC. Amino acid sequence: CANSQDGLAQETQYF.

This clonotype was seen ten or more times. The chain recombines TRBV20-1 with TRBJ2-7; 9 bases line up with TRBD1. The CDR3 totals 15 residues. Per the germline V gene, CDR1 is DFQATT and CDR2 is SNEGSKA (reference sequence). With V trimmed by 7 bases and J by 0 bases, 10 bases remained unmatched. The CDR3, as DNA: TGCAGTGGAACGAACATGGGACAGGGCTCCTACGAGCAGTACTTC. It is translated as CSGTNMGQGSYEQYF.

This clonotype rates as medium-sized. The rearrangement links TRBV6-5 to TRBJ1-2, with 9 positions matching TRBD1. Trimming cost V 5 bases and J 4 bases; bases outside gene matches: 11. This CDR3 comprises 16 residues. Per the germline V gene, CDR1 is MNHEY and CDR2 is SVGAGI. The DNA of the CDR3 is TGTGCCAGCAGTCCCGTGTCTGGGACAGGGAGCTATGGCTACACCTTC. Protein: CASSPVSGTGSYGYTF.

This clonotype has at least ten counts. The rearrangement uses TRBV29-1 and TRBJ2-3, with D uncertain. This CDR3 has 12 amino acids. Germline loops: CDR1 SQVTM, CDR2 ANQGSEA. V lost 5 bases to trimming and J lost 4 bases, with 10 bases between them. This chain's CDR3 is CSVSPSPDTQYF. The CDR3 region has the DNA TGCAGCGTTTCACCCTCCCCAGATACGCAGTATTTT.

The rearrangement links TRBV18 to TRBJ2-1, with 9 bases aligning to TRBD1. Unmatched junction bases numbered 9, after V lost 5 bases and J lost 4 bases. Germline-derived CDR1 and CDR2 are KGHSH and LQKENI. The CDR3 sequence is 16 residues long. CDR3 residues: CASSVTGTGTYNEQFF. Written as DNA, the CDR3 is TGTGCCAGCTCAGTCACCGGGACAGGGACTTACAATGAGCAGTTCTTC. Drawing the rest from reference TRBV18 and TRBJ2-1, the complete variable domain is NAGVMQNPRHLVRRRGQEARLRCSPMKGHSHVYWYRQLPEEGLKFMVYLQKENIIDESGMPKERFSAEFPKEGPSILRIQQVVRGDSAAYFCASSVTGTGTYNEQFFGPGTRLTVL.

This clonotype was found many times. The chain links TRBV9 to TRBJ2-1; maybe TRBD1 (6 bases). The V and J ends lost 4 bases and 11 bases respectively, with 16 bases between them. This CDR3 has 13 amino acids. Germline values: CDR1 SGDLS, CDR2 YYNGEE. The CDR3 loop is CASSFRGQGQQFF. For the CDR3, the DNA is TGTGCCAGCAGCTTTAGAGGGCAGGGGCAGCAGTTCTTC.

This clonotype was seen at least ten times. The chain carries TRBV30 and TRBJ2-5; 7 bases fit TRBD1. Germline trimming cut 0 bases from V and 4 bases from J; bases unmatched to any gene: 5. Germline CDR1 reads GTSNPN; CDR2 reads SVGIG (reference sequence). CDR3 length: 14 amino acids. Here the CDR3 DNA reads TGTGCCTGGAGTGTACAAGGGGGCGGAGAGACCCAGTACTTC. This sequence encodes CAWSVQGGGETQYF.